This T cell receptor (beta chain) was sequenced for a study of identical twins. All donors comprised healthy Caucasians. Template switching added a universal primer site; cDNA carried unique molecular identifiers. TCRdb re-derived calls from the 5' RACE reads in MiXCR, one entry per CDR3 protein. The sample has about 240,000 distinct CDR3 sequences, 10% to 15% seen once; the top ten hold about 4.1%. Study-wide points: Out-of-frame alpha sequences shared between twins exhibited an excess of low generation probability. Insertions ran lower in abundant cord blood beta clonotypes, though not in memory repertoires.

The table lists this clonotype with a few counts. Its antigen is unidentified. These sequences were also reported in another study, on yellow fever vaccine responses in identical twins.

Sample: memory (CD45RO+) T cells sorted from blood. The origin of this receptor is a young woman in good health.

The CDR3 DNA is TGTGCCAGCAGTCCACGGCCCCATCGAGGGAAGGAAAAACTGTTTTTT. Amino acids: CASSPRPHRGKEKLFF. V gene TRBV12-3 or TRBV12-4 combines with J gene TRBJ1-4; D is uncertain. The V end lost 5 bases, the J end lost 8 bases, and 21 bases lay between the germline ends. CDR3 length: 16 amino acids.